One sample yielded the 28 T cell receptor beta chains listed below, sequenced in a study of blood T cell repertoires in COVID-19. The table came from immunoSEQ multiplex PCR; TCRdb's copy has only in-frame clones and leaves some out. The sample lists 310,000 or so clones; 87% were seen once. The material sequenced was PBMCs or T cells enriched from blood (not recorded which). All receptors come from a woman in her forties who had recovered from COVID-19.

The chain joins TRBV11-2 to TRBJ2-7; possibly TRBD1 for D (5 bases). With 5 bases removed from V and 4 bases from J, the gap between germline ends came to 12 bases. The CDR3 covers 13 residues. CDR1 is SGHAT and CDR2 is FQNNGV in the germline V gene. The CDR3 sequence is CASSLDQGYEQYF. CDR3 nucleotides: TGTGCCAGCAGCCTCGACCAGGGATACGAGCAGTACTTC.

The gene calls are TRBV28 and TRBJ2-7; 8 positions match TRBD2. Germline CDR1 reads MDHEN; CDR2 reads SYDVKM. The junction had 5 bases not matched to a gene; V was cut back by 6 bases and J by 7 bases. This CDR3 comprises 12 residues. CDR3 loop: CASRAGTREQYF. CDR3 in DNA: TGTGCCAGCAGGGCCGGGACTAGGGAGCAGTACTTC.

The chain uses TRBV10-3 and TRBJ2-6; D not certain. The V end lost 7 bases, the J end lost 5 bases, and 12 bases lay between the germline ends. The CDR3 has 14 residues. The germline CDR1 and CDR2 sequences are ENHRY and SYGVKD. The CDR3: CAIKADTRANVLTF. The CDR3 nucleotides read TGTGCCATCAAGGCCGACACAAGGGCCAACGTCCTGACTTTC.

This clone has just one count. CDR3 in DNA: TGCGCCAGCAGCTTGGTGGCGGGGGTCTATGGCTACACCTTC. Protein product: CASSLVAGVYGYTF. This chain connects TRBV5-1 to TRBJ1-2; maybe TRBD1 (5 bases). V shed 0 bases and J shed 4 bases, with 10 bases lying between them. CDR1 SGHRS and CDR2 YFSETQ come from the germline V gene. CDR3 length: 14 amino acids.

This chain connects TRBV28 to TRBJ2-5; 15 positions agree with TRBD2. The CDR3 contains 15 residues. V was clipped by 4 bases and J by 5 bases; unmatched bases: 2. The germline V gene encodes CDR1 MDHEN and CDR2 SYDVKM. The CDR3 region is CASSSGLAGGETQYF. DNA of the CDR3: TGTGCCAGCAGTTCCGGACTAGCGGGAGGGGAGACCCAGTACTTC. Full variable domain (rest looked up from reference TRBV28 and TRBJ2-5): DVKVTQSSRYLVKRTGEKVFLECVQDMDHENMFWYRQDPGLGLRLIYFSYDVKMKEKGDIPEGYSVSREKKERFSLILESASTNQTSMYLCASSSGLAGGETQYFGPGTRLLVL.

The V call is TRBV19, the J call TRBJ2-4; 7 bases agree with TRBD2. The CDR3 covers 16 residues. V was clipped by 0 bases and J by 4 bases; unmatched bases: 6. The germline V gene encodes CDR1 LNHDA and CDR2 SQIVND (reference sequence). CDR3 bases: TGTGCCAGTAGTATAGATCAGGGAGGGAGAAAAAACATTCAGTACTTC. Amino acids: CASSIDQGGRKNIQYF.

The V and J genes are TRBV7-3 and TRBJ2-1; D ambiguous. The CDR3 spans 13 residues. Germline loops: CDR1 SGHTA, CDR2 FQGTGA. Trimming left V 5 bases short and J 8 bases short, with 13 bases between. In DNA, the CDR3 is TGTGCCAGCAGCCCCTTCTTGGGCTATGAGCAGTTCTTC. This encodes CASSPFLGYEQFF. The full variable domain, in which reference TRBV7-3 and TRBJ2-1 provide the parts outside the CDR3, is GAGVSQTPSNKVTEKGKYVELRCDPISGHTALYWYRQSLGQGPEFLIYFQGTGAADDSGLPNDRFFAVRPEGSVSTLKIQRTERGDSAVYLCASSPFLGYEQFFGPGTRLTVL.

This chain connects TRBV6-2 or TRBV6-3 to TRBJ2-3; possible D gene TRBD1, 5 bases. Trimming left V 4 bases short and J 3 bases short, with 11 bases between. Germline V lookup: CDR1 MNHEY, CDR2 SVGEGT. The CDR3 runs 14 residues. CDR3 loop: CASSSQGLTDTQYF. The CDR3 DNA is TGTGCCAGCAGTTCCCAGGGCTTAACAGATACGCAGTATTTT.

This chain links TRBV27 with TRBJ1-4; unclear D gene. V dropped 0 bases and J dropped 2 bases, with 10 bases sitting between them. The CDR3 is made up of 16 amino acids. CDR1 and CDR2 (germline): MNHEY, SMNVEV (reference sequence). The CDR3 here is CASSLSRVPTNEKLFF. For the CDR3, the DNA is TGTGCCAGCAGTTTATCGAGGGTTCCGACTAATGAAAAACTGTTTTTT.

The rearrangement links TRBV30 to TRBJ2-3; 7 positions match TRBD1. V gave up 0 bases and J gave up 2 bases; unmatched junction bases: 8. The V gene's germline CDR1 is GTSNPN and CDR2 SVGIG (reference sequence). The CDR3 totals 16 residues. The CDR3 reads CAWSVGSGGFTDTQYF. The CDR3 nucleotides are TGTGCCTGGAGTGTAGGTTCAGGGGGATTCACAGATACGCAGTATTTT.

This clone was found a few times. The chain links TRBV9 to TRBJ1-2, with no clear D. Germline-derived CDR1 and CDR2 are SGDLS and YYNGEE. The CDR3 length is 15 residues. V gave up 0 bases and J gave up 0 bases, with 9 bases separating them. CDR3 amino acids: CASSVGPRSNYGYTF. For the CDR3, the DNA is TGTGCCAGCAGCGTAGGGCCCCGTTCTAACTATGGCTACACCTTC.

The chain has TRBV28 and TRBJ1-2, with D perhaps matching TRBD1 (6 bases). Trimming removed 3 bases at V and 2 bases at J, with 7 bases between. The CDR3 length is 13 residues. Germline CDR1 reads MDHEN; CDR2 reads SYDVKM. The CDR3 here is CASSFGQNYGYTF. In DNA, the CDR3 is TGTGCCAGCAGTTTCGGACAGAACTATGGCTACACCTTC.

The rearrangement joins TRBV7-2 to TRBJ1-3; TRBD1 matches at 9 bases. CDR1 and CDR2 from the germline V gene are SGHTA and FQGNSA. V dropped 5 bases and J dropped 6; count of bases not matched to a gene: 14. The CDR3 is made up of 17 amino acids. The CDR3 reads CASSPGTGLGKENTIYF. As DNA, the CDR3 is TGTGCCAGCAGCCCCGGGACAGGGTTGGGGAAGGAAAACACCATATATTTT.

This chain joins TRBV20-1 and TRBJ2-7; D is unclear. The germline CDR1 and CDR2 sequences are DFQATT and SNEGSKA (reference sequence). Between the trimmed V and J ends, which lost 0 bases and 5 bases, there was a span of 5 bases. The CDR3 has 11 residues. CDR3 nucleotides: TGCAGTGCTAGAGATTGGCACGAGCAGTACTTC. Residues: CSARDWHEQYF.

The rearrangement uses TRBV28 and TRBJ2-7, with D perhaps matching TRBD2 (5 bases). The V and J ends lost 6 bases and 5 bases respectively, with 14 bases between them. The length of the CDR3 is 13 residues. In germline, CDR1 is MDHEN, CDR2 SYDVKM. The chain's CDR3 is CASSPAGFNEQYF. In DNA, the CDR3 is TGTGCCAGCAGCCCTGCGGGTTTTAACGAGCAGTACTTC.

V is TRBV7-3 and J is TRBJ2-3, with 8 bases fitting TRBD2. The CDR3 sequence is 16 residues long. Germline V CDR1 and CDR2: SGHTA, FQGTGA. J gave up 0 bases and V 3 bases, and 5 bases lay outside the gene matches. The CDR3 DNA sequence: TGTGCCAGCAGCTTTTCTCCTAGCGGGAGCACAGATACGCAGTATTTT. Protein: CASSFSPSGSTDTQYF.

This clone was observed a single time. The J gene is TRBJ1-2, the V gene TRBV2, with 7 nucleotides matching TRBD1. CDR1 and CDR2 (germline): SNHLY, FYNNEI. With V trimmed by 3 bases and J by 2 bases, 6 bases remained unmatched. The CDR3 is made up of 15 amino acids. The CDR3, as DNA: TGTGCCAGCAGTGATTATCGAGGGGGCAACTATGGCTACACCTTC. Translating gives CASSDYRGGNYGYTF.

The V call is TRBV24-1, the J call TRBJ2-1, with 9 positions matching TRBD2. The germline V gene encodes CDR1 KGHDR and CDR2 SFDVKD. Losses at the gene ends were 4 bases for V and 8 bases for J; bases not matched to a gene: 11. The CDR3 is 16 amino acids. Here the CDR3 reads CATSDPGRIAGDEQFF. The CDR3 DNA reads as TGTGCCACCAGTGACCCCGGTAGGATAGCGGGAGATGAGCAGTTCTTC.

This sequence joins TRBV7-6 and TRBJ2-3; 12 bases are a match to TRBD2. V shed 5 bases, J shed 0 bases, and the junction held 6 bases outside the gene matches. Germline lookup yields CDR1 SGHVS and CDR2 FNYEAQ. CDR3 length: 17 residues. CDR3 sequence reads: CASSHLAGGTSTDTQYF. The CDR3 region has the DNA TGTGCCAGCAGCCACCTAGCGGGAGGGACTAGCACAGATACGCAGTATTTT.

V gene TRBV10-3 combines with J gene TRBJ2-3, with 15 nucleotides matching TRBD2. The germline CDR1 and CDR2 sequences are ENHRY and SYGVKD. This CDR3 contains 17 residues. V shed 5 bases and J 5 bases; nucleotides not matched to a gene: 8. The CDR3 reads CAISFGLAGGPGDTQYF. In DNA, the CDR3 is TGTGCCATCAGTTTCGGACTAGCGGGAGGGCCCGGAGATACGCAGTATTTT.

This clone came up once. The chain joins TRBV19 to TRBJ1-2; possible D gene TRBD1, 5 bases. The CDR3 is made up of 13 amino acids. Germline CDR1 LNHDA, CDR2 SQIVND (reference sequence). Trimming left V 5 bases short and J 2 bases short, with 9 bases between. The DNA for the CDR3 is TGTGCCAGTAGTGGAGACAGCAACTATGGCTACACCTTC. Amino acids: CASSGDSNYGYTF.

The V and J genes are TRBV15 and TRBJ1-2; 10 positions match TRBD1. Germline V CDR1 and CDR2: LNHNV, YYDKDF (reference sequence). The CDR3 consists of 15 residues. The V segment lost 4 bases and the J segment 6 bases; nucleotides outside the gene matches: 8. Here the CDR3 reads CATSTWTGGSDGYTF. The CDR3 DNA sequence: TGTGCCACCAGCACCTGGACAGGGGGTAGTGATGGCTACACCTTC. Full variable domain (rest looked up from reference TRBV15 and TRBJ1-2): DAMVIQNPRYQVTQFGKPVTLSCSQTLNHNVMYWYQQKSSQAPKLLFHYYDKDFNNEADTPDNFQSRRPNTSFCFLDIRSPGLGDTAMYLCATSTWTGGSDGYTFGSGTRLTVV.

The sample holds one count of this clone. The rearrangement uses TRBV30 and TRBJ1-2; D perhaps matches TRBD1 (5 bases). The CDR3 spans 11 residues. Germline V lookup: CDR1 GTSNPN, CDR2 SVGIG (reference sequence). V dropped 4 bases and J dropped 5 bases, with 8 bases sitting between them. The CDR3 coding sequence is TGTGCCTGGAACCAGGGTTATGGCTACACCTTC. Its translation is CAWNQGYGYTF.

V gene TRBV10-3 combines with J gene TRBJ1-5; D gene ambiguous. The ends were cut back, 10 bases at V and 3 bases at J, with 16 bases in the middle. Germline V CDR1 and CDR2: ENHRY, SYGVKD. CDR3 length: 14 amino acids. The CDR3 region is CATDRDTTNQPQHF. CDR3 coding DNA: TGTGCCACCGACCGGGATACTACCAATCAGCCCCAGCATTTT.

The chain recombines TRBV6-5 with TRBJ1-4, with 12 bases that match TRBD1. The CDR3 runs 13 residues. V was pared by 10 bases and J by 11 bases, with 8 bases of the junction left unmatched. CDR1 and CDR2 from the germline V gene are MNHEY and SVGAGI. In nucleotides, the CDR3 is TGTGCCACCGGCCGGGACAGGGGGCTGAAACTGTTTTTT. This gives the protein CATGRDRGLKLFF.

This chain links TRBV28 with TRBJ2-7; tentatively, D is TRBD1 (7 bases). The V end lost 6 bases, the J end lost 4 bases, and 16 bases lay between the germline ends. This CDR3 is 14 amino acids long. CDR1 is MDHEN, CDR2 SYDVKM, per germline. For the CDR3, the DNA is TGTGCCAGCAGCTACCAGGGGGGATCGTACGAGCAGTACTTC. Its protein is CASSYQGGSYEQYF.

Of note for this clone: Other DNA sequences in this sample translate to the same CDR3. The J gene is TRBJ1-2, the V gene TRBV24-1; D call uncertain. The CDR3 has 13 residues. Germline CDR1 reads KGHDR; CDR2 reads SFDVKD. V was cut by 3 bases and J by 8 bases, with 12 bases left in between. The CDR3 here is CATSDPGRAGYTF. In DNA, the CDR3 is TGTGCCACCAGTGATCCCGGGAGGGCGGGCTACACCTTC.

The rearrangement links TRBV5-1 to TRBJ2-5; D may be TRBD2 (5 bases). Deletions cut 4 bases from V and 2 bases from J, with 9 bases between. The CDR3 is 13 amino acids. The germline V gene encodes CDR1 SGHRS and CDR2 YFSETQ. The CDR3 DNA reads TGCGCCAGCAGCCCGGGGATACAAGAGACCCAGTACTTC. Translation: CASSPGIQETQYF.